A selection of T cell receptor beta chains follows, all from one sample in a study of blood T cell repertoires in COVID-19. Only in-frame clones appear in the TCRdb table, and some are missing; sequencing was by immunoSEQ multiplex PCR. This repertoire shows around 300,000 clones, over 75% found once; its top ten account for approximately 1%. Material for sequencing was PBMCs or T cells enriched from blood (not recorded which). These receptors were taken from a woman in her thirties who had recovered from COVID-19. The CDR3 runs from the conserved cysteine through the conserved F or W. D genes are given only for firm matches. Clone sizes are given selectively: once, few, many, or a class where the clone is expanded.

V	size	J	D	CDR3	DNA
TRBV6-1	.	TRBJ2-7	TRBD1	CASSELGQPYEQYF	TGTGCCAGCAGTGAACTGGGACAGCCCTACGAGCAGTACTTC
TRBV9	.	TRBJ1-2	TRBD1	CASSLRDRVGGYTF	TGTGCCAGCAGCCTTCGGGACAGGGTAGGGGGCTACACCTTC
TRBV15	.	TRBJ1-2	.	CATSRDFGGAGYTF	TGTGCCACCAGCAGAGATTTTGGAGGGGCCGGCTACACCTTC
TRBV14	.	TRBJ2-2	.	CASSQDLRGFGELFF	TGTGCCAGCAGCCAAGATTTAAGGGGGTTCGGGGAGCTGTTTTTT
TRBV7-3	.	TRBJ1-1	.	CASSLMGSGTEAFF	TGTGCCAGCAGCTTAATGGGGAGTGGCACTGAAGCTTTCTTT
TRBV19	few	TRBJ1-6	.	CASRQLSSYNSPLHF	TGTGCCTCTAGACAGTTAAGCTCCTATAATTCACCCCTCCACTTT
TRBV28	few	TRBJ1-2	.	CASNKLTDKPNYGYTF	TGTGCCAGCAACAAACTGACGGACAAGCCCAACTATGGCTACACCTTC
TRBV3-1/TRBV3-2	.	TRBJ2-7	.	CASSQALYEQYF	TGTGCCAGCAGCCAAGCATTGTACGAGCAGTACTTC
TRBV6-5	.	TRBJ1-4	TRBD1	CASRRQGYNEKLFF	TGTGCCAGCAGAAGACAGGGGTATAATGAAAAACTGTTTTTT
TRBV4-1	.	TRBJ2-7	.	CASSQDRNQGWSYEQYF	TGCGCCAGCAGCCAAGATCGGAACCAGGGATGGTCCTACGAGCAGTACTTC
TRBV6-5	.	TRBJ1-2	.	CASSYSPRYGYTF	TGTGCCAGCAGTTACTCTCCGAGATATGGCTACACCTTC
TRBV27	.	TRBJ2-3	.	CASSFGGSTDTQYF	TGTGCCAGCAGTTTTGGCGGAAGCACAGATACGCAGTATTTT
TRBV5-5	.	TRBJ1-5	TRBD1	CASSPSLGQGRGDQPQHF	TGTGCCAGCAGCCCATCCTTGGGACAGGGCCGTGGAGATCAGCCCCAGCATTTT
TRBV19	.	TRBJ1-5	TRBD1	CASSITGVGVRSNQPQHF	TGTGCCAGTAGTATCACAGGGGTAGGGGTCAGGAGCAATCAGCCCCAGCATTTT
TRBV19	.	TRBJ1-4	.	CASSTPPGQINEKLFF	TGTGCCAGTAGTACCCCTCCCGGACAGATAAATGAAAAACTGTTTTTT
TRBV25-1	.	TRBJ2-7	.	CASSGYSTGRSISYEQYF	TGTGCCAGCAGTGGATACTCGACAGGTCGGAGTATCTCCTACGAGCAGTACTTC
TRBV5-1	.	TRBJ1-2	.	CASSLGRLANYGYTF	TGCGCCAGCAGCTTGGGTCGACTCGCTAACTATGGCTACACCTTC
TRBV28	.	TRBJ1-2	.	CASSFSGSRYGYTF	TGTGCCAGCAGTTTTTCCGGGTCCCGCTATGGCTACACCTTC
TRBV3-1/TRBV3-2	.	TRBJ2-7	.	CASSHRLPYEQYF	TGTGCCAGCAGCCACAGATTACCCTACGAGCAGTACTTC
TRBV11-2	.	TRBJ1-1	TRBD1	CASIRQGQGTSRTTEAFF	TGTGCCAGCATCAGACAAGGACAGGGGACTTCTAGGACCACTGAAGCTTTCTTT
TRBV7-6	once	TRBJ1-1	.	CASSPRGANTEAFF	TGTGCCAGCAGCCCGCGGGGGGCGAATACTGAAGCTTTCTTT
TRBV5-6	.	TRBJ2-3	TRBD2	CASSRTSGADTQYF	TGTGCCAGCAGCCGGACTAGCGGGGCAGATACGCAGTATTTT
TRBV11-2	few	TRBJ1-1	TRBD1	CASSQDRGMVNTEAFF	TGTGCCAGCAGCCAGGACAGGGGGATGGTGAACACTGAAGCTTTCTTT
TRBV9	.	TRBJ2-7	TRBD1	CASSVGQGFYEQYF	TGTGCCAGCAGCGTGGGACAGGGGTTTTACGAGCAGTACTTC
TRBV27	.	TRBJ1-2	TRBD1	CASSPQALYTGAHGYTF	TGTGCCAGCAGTCCCCAAGCTCTATATACAGGGGCTCATGGCTACACCTTC
TRBV9	.	TRBJ2-7	TRBD2	CASSVGGLADYEQYF	TGTGCCAGCAGCGTAGGGGGACTAGCGGACTACGAGCAGTACTTC
TRBV28	medium-sized	TRBJ1-2	TRBD1	CASSRGQGREGYTF	TGTGCCAGCAGCCGCGGACAGGGGAGAGAAGGCTACACCTTC
TRBV4-1	.	TRBJ1-2	.	CASSQPTDDRSNYGYTF	TGCGCCAGCAGCCAACCCACCGACGACAGGTCAAACTATGGCTACACCTTC
TRBV4-3	once	TRBJ2-5	TRBD2	CASSQGAAGGQETQYF	TGCGCCAGCAGCCAAGGTGCAGCGGGGGGCCAAGAGACCCAGTACTTC
TRBV7-9	once	TRBJ2-2	.	CASSFPGGTGELFF	TGTGCCAGCAGCTTTCCCGGGGGCACCGGGGAGCTGTTTTTT
TRBV5-6	.	TRBJ2-2	TRBD1	CASSSTGANTGELFF	TGTGCCAGCAGCTCGACAGGGGCGAACACCGGGGAGCTGTTTTTT
TRBV7-8	.	TRBJ1-1	TRBD1	CASSLTGAQEAFF	TGTGCCAGCAGCCTGACAGGGGCCCAGGAAGCTTTCTTT
TRBV10-2	.	TRBJ1-2	.	CASSDHPQSLESYRF	TGCGCCAGCAGTGATCACCCCCAAAGTCTCGAGTCCTACCGGTTC
TRBV5-1	.	TRBJ2-1	TRBD2	CASSLRTSGGEQFF	TGCGCCAGCAGCCTTCGGACTAGCGGAGGTGAGCAGTTCTTC
TRBV7-9	.	TRBJ2-1	TRBD2	CASRHTGTRGNEQFF	TGTGCCAGCAGACATACCGGGACTAGAGGGAATGAGCAGTTCTTC
TRBV11-3	.	TRBJ1-1	TRBD1	CASSLGAQGGLEAFF	TGTGCCAGCAGCTTAGGTGCACAGGGGGGCCTTGAAGCTTTCTTT
TRBV14	.	TRBJ2-7	TRBD2	CASSLSGGAYEQYF	TGTGCCAGCAGCCTTAGCGGGGGTGCCTACGAGCAGTACTTC
TRBV9	.	TRBJ1-2	TRBD1	CASRRQGANYGYTF	TGTGCCAGCAGGAGGCAGGGGGCTAACTATGGCTACACCTTC
TRBV7-9	.	TRBJ1-2	.	CASSPRLGRKYGYTF	TGTGCCAGCAGCCCCCGGCTTGGGCGAAAGTATGGCTACACCTTC
TRBV18	.	TRBJ2-5	.	CASSGRPSVLTTQETQYF	TGTGCCAGCTCAGGTCGACCTAGCGTCCTCACAACACAAGAGACCCAGTACTTC
TRBV29-1	few	TRBJ1-2	TRBD1	CSGRTGYGYTF	TGCAGCGGCCGGACAGGGTATGGCTACACCTTC
TRBV25-1	.	TRBJ2-7	.	CASSGSDRYEQYF	TGTGCCAGCAGTGGGTCAGACAGGTACGAGCAGTACTTC
TRBV5-6	.	TRBJ2-1	TRBD2	CASSFMTSGYNEQFF	TGTGCCAGCAGCTTTATGACTAGCGGATACAATGAGCAGTTCTTC
TRBV10-3	.	TRBJ1-1	TRBD1	CAISWTGTTEAFF	TGTGCCATCAGCTGGACAGGGACCACTGAAGCTTTCTTT
TRBV6-6	.	TRBJ1-6	TRBD1	CASSYENQGGSPLHF	TGTGCCAGCAGTTACGAGAATCAGGGGGGTTCACCCCTCCACTTT
TRBV19	.	TRBJ1-1	.	CASSIVGRGNTEAFF	TGTGCCAGTAGTATAGTGGGAAGGGGAAACACTGAAGCTTTCTTT
TRBV28	.	TRBJ1-6	.	CASTRGQTYNSPLHF	TGTGCCAGCACCCGAGGACAAACCTATAATTCACCCCTCCACTTT
TRBV6-2/TRBV6-3	.	TRBJ2-1	.	CASSDDRDNEQFF	TGTGCCAGCAGTGATGACAGAGACAATGAGCAGTTCTTC
TRBV5-1	.	TRBJ2-5	.	CASSLQTGQETQYF	TGCGCCAGCAGCTTGCAGACAGGACAAGAGACCCAGTACTTC
TRBV5-1	.	TRBJ1-2	.	CASSLGPEGYGYTF	TGCGCCAGCAGCTTGGGTCCGGAGGGCTATGGCTACACCTTC
TRBV9	.	TRBJ2-1	TRBD2	CASSARARTSGGYYNEQFF	TGTGCCAGCAGCGCCAGGGCCCGGACTAGCGGGGGATACTACAATGAGCAGTTCTTC
TRBV11-3	many	TRBJ2-7	.	CASSLVTGPGYEQYF	TGTGCCAGCAGCTTAGTTACAGGCCCAGGGTACGAGCAGTACTTC
TRBV28	.	TRBJ1-1	.	CASRPETVNTEAFF	TGTGCCAGCAGGCCCGAGACAGTGAACACTGAAGCTTTCTTT
TRBV3-1/TRBV3-2	.	TRBJ1-2	.	CASSHLDSNYGYTF	TGTGCCAGCAGCCACCTGGACAGTAACTATGGCTACACCTTC
TRBV5-4	.	TRBJ2-7	.	CASSPGRSYEQYF	TGTGCCAGCAGCCCCGGGAGATCCTACGAGCAGTACTTC
TRBV29-1	.	TRBJ2-7	TRBD1	CSVEIGDRGTYEQYF	TGCAGCGTTGAGATCGGGGACAGGGGGACTTACGAGCAGTACTTC
TRBV11-2	.	TRBJ2-2	.	CASSRTVTGELFF	TGTGCCAGCAGCCGGACAGTTACCGGGGAGCTGTTTTTT